This T cell receptor (beta chain) was sequenced for a study of post-analysis software for immune sequencing data. Study-level background: In terms of disease course, relapsing-remitting, secondary progressive and progressive-relapsing multiple sclerosis were included. Overall study findings and caveats: In patients, TRBV5-6, TRBV5-1 and TRBV20-1 belonged to four or five TRBV segments found more frequently than in controls. Multiple sclerosis patients had significantly lower normalized Chao1 diversity than controls. Strong co-clustering by F measure was seen for same-batch samples.

Notes on this clonotype: Its antigen is still unknown.

Germline V lookup: CDR1 LNHNV, CDR2 YYDKDF (reference sequence). V lost 0 bases to trimming and J lost 2 bases, with 8 bases between them. The CDR3 spans 15 residues. The TCR beta cDNA libraries contained unique molecular identifiers. Each sample of about 0.9 to 10 million input T cells yielded around 500,000 cDNA molecules, so each molecule approximated one T cell. Using its own MiXCR run on the PCR reads, TCRdb lists one record per CDR3 protein. The data contain approximately 730,000 distinct CDR3 sequences, 35% to 55% of them singletons. This clonotype was sampled from a girl under 18 with multiple sclerosis. The rearrangement joins TRBV15 to TRBJ1-5; tentative D call: TRBD1 (5 bases). Sequenced input: blood. The CDR3: CATSREGGGNQPQHF. The CDR3 nucleotides read TGTGCCACCAGCAGAGAGGGGGGGGGCAATCAGCCCCAGCATTTT.